The 23 T cell receptor beta chains listed next were all sequenced from one sample in a study of blood T cells in healthy people across ages. Alongside a J-beta primer mix, a sample-barcoded 5' primer served in a second PCR lasting about 6 to 12 cycles. TCRdb ran MiXCR on the 5' RACE reads and lists one entry per CDR3 protein. The sample holds some 1.4 million distinct CDR3 sequences, approximately 40% seen once. Sequencing was done on a sample of blood. The receptors here all came from a woman in her late teens or twenties in good health.

This clonotype came up a few times. The CDR3 DNA sequence: TGTGCCAGCAGCTCACGCGTAGCGGGGGGACTCACAGATACGCAGTATTTT. Amino acids: CASSSRVAGGLTDTQYF. The V call is TRBV7-2, the J call TRBJ2-3, with 10 bases lining up with TRBD2. This CDR3 comprises 17 residues. Losses at the gene ends were 4 bases for V and 2 bases for J; bases not matched to a gene: 9. CDR1 and CDR2 (germline): SGHTA, FQGNSA.

The rearrangement links TRBV4-2 to TRBJ2-2; the D gene is possibly TRBD2 (6 bases). Trimming took off 1 base at V and 6 bases at J, with 12 bases between the two ends. CDR1 and CDR2 (germline): LGHNA, YNFKEQ. This CDR3 contains 15 residues. The DNA of the CDR3 is TGTGCCAGCAGCCAAGGCGGGGCCGCTCCCGGGGAGCTGTTTTTT. Its protein product is CASSQGGAAPGELFF.

V usage is TRBV7-9 and J usage is TRBJ2-3; possible D gene TRBD2, 6 bases. Per the germline V gene, CDR1 is SEHNR and CDR2 is FQNEAQ (reference sequence). This CDR3 contains 16 residues. V lost 1 base and J lost 0, with 11 bases in between. For the CDR3, the DNA is TGTGCCAGCAGCTTAGGGGAGGCCACTAGCACAGATACGCAGTATTTT. This gives the protein CASSLGEATSTDTQYF.

A few counts support this clonotype. The chain joins TRBV19 to TRBJ2-3, with unresolved D. Deletions cut 5 bases from V and 2 bases from J, with 11 bases between. Germline V gene data show CDR1 as LNHDA and CDR2 as SQIVND (reference sequence). The CDR3 has 14 amino acids. Written as DNA, the CDR3 is TGTGCCAGTAGTCTCGGACCGTACACAGATACGCAGTATTTT. This sequence encodes CASSLGPYTDTQYF.

Comment on this clonotype: At one boundary the junction diverges from the germline segment, which might be a read error. The chain combines TRBV2 with TRBJ2-1, with a weak D call TRBD2 (5 bases). Germline CDR1 SNHLY, CDR2 FYNNEI. The CDR3 is 13 residues long. In DNA form, the CDR3 reads TGTGCCGGCAGTGAAGCTGGGCTAGCTTTAGCGTTCTTC. Amino acid sequence: CAGSEAGLALAFF.

The gene calls are TRBV6-1 and TRBJ2-7; a possible D gene is TRBD2 (5 bases). The CDR3 contains 14 residues. Trimming removed 3 bases at V and 1 base at J, with 10 bases between. From germline, CDR1 is MNHNS and CDR2 SASEGT. CDR3 DNA: TGTGCCAGCAGTGAGGGAGACAATTCCTACGAGCAGTACTTC. The encoded protein is CASSEGDNSYEQYF.

A single count supports this clonotype. The V call is TRBV10-1, the J call TRBJ2-7; weak D call: TRBD1 (5 bases). Germline CDR1 WNHNN, CDR2 SYGVQD (reference sequence). This CDR3 has 16 amino acids. Deletions cut 0 bases from V and 3 bases from J, with 15 bases between. CDR3 amino acids: CASSESWQGPIYEQYF. The CDR3 nucleotides are TGCGCCAGCAGTGAGTCGTGGCAGGGCCCAATCTACGAGCAGTACTTC.

The CDR3 is CASSWQGEHYGYTF. In nucleotides, the CDR3 is TGTGCCAGCAGCTGGCAGGGGGAACACTATGGCTACACCTTC. The chain combines TRBV7-2 with TRBJ1-2; 7 bases align to TRBD1. Germline V gene lookup returns CDR1 SGHTA and CDR2 FQGNSA. The CDR3 consists of 14 residues. V gave up 4 bases and J gave up 3 bases; unmatched junction bases: 5.

For this clonotype: Compared with germline, one end of the junction differs, possibly owing to a read error. V gene TRBV14 combines with J gene TRBJ2-1; no reliable D call. This CDR3 region has 13 residues. Germline V gene sequence: CDR1 SGHDN, CDR2 FVKESK. The CDR3 protein is CASSLSSYYEQFF. CDR3 DNA: TGTGCCAGCAGCCTTAGCTCCTACTATGAGCAGTTCTTC.

The J gene is TRBJ2-7, the V gene TRBV6-7; D is possibly TRBD2 (6 bases). TRBV6-7 is flagged as an ORF with uncertain function. The germline V and J ends were trimmed by 2 bases and 0 bases, with 17 bases remaining between them. The CDR3 has 17 residues. The CDR3 DNA reads TGTGCCAGCAGTTACGACGGGACTGGAGACAGCTCCTACGAGCAGTACTTC. It yields the protein CASSYDGTGDSSYEQYF.

Concerning this clonotype itself: One junction end disagrees with the germline gene, perhaps due to a read error. V usage is TRBV28 and J usage is TRBJ2-3, with D perhaps TRBD1 or TRBD2 (5 bases each). The CDR3 is 14 residues long. Germline CDR1 and CDR2: MDHEN and SYDVKM. CDR3 nucleotide sequence: TGTGCCAGCAGTTTATCCCGGGGCACAGATACGCGGTATTTT. It codes for CASSLSRGTDTRYF.

Worth noting for this clonotype: The junction does not match germline at one end; this may be a read error. This chain uses TRBV5-1 with TRBJ1-2; tentatively, D is TRBD1 (5 bases). The CDR3 has 12 residues. The germline V gene has CDR1 SGHRS and CDR2 YFSETQ. Here the CDR3 reads CGSGDGYNGYTF. The CDR3 coding sequence is TGCGGCAGCGGGGACGGTTATAATGGCTACACCTTC.

This clonotype has a handful of counts. The chain combines TRBV6-5 with TRBJ2-7, with 7 nucleotides matching TRBD2. From germline, CDR1 is MNHEY and CDR2 SVGAGI. Trimming removed 5 bases from V and 2 bases from J; junction bases left unmatched: 12. This CDR3 is built from 16 residues. The DNA of the CDR3 is TGTGCCAGCAGTCCCTCTCTTGGGGAGGGGACCTACGAGCAGTACTTC. Translation gives CASSPSLGEGTYEQYF.

The chain is built from TRBV4-2 and TRBJ1-5; D is unclear. The germline CDR1 and CDR2 sequences are LGHNA and YNFKEQ. The CDR3 is 13 amino acids. Trimming pared 0 bases from V and 5 bases from J, leaving 5 bases between. CDR3: CASSQEGYQPQHF. The DNA for the CDR3 is TGTGCCAGCAGCCAAGAAGGGTATCAGCCCCAGCATTTT.

This clonotype has only a few counts. The chain is built from TRBV6-6 and TRBJ1-6, with no clear D. CDR1 is MNHNY, CDR2 SVGAGI, per germline (reference sequence). Between the trimmed V and J ends, which lost 7 bases and 5 bases, there was a span of 3 bases. The CDR3 contains 11 residues. CDR3 amino acids: CASTNNSPLHF. In DNA form, the CDR3 reads TGTGCCAGCACCAATAATTCACCCCTCCACTTT.

This clonotype has just a few counts. The rearrangement joins TRBV10-3 to TRBJ2-1; D gene ambiguous. This CDR3 is 15 amino acids long. Germline V CDR1 and CDR2: ENHRY, SYGVKD. Deletions cut 6 bases from V and 2 bases from J, with 14 bases between. CDR3 loop: CAIRAVGRAYNEQFF. CDR3 nucleotides: TGTGCCATCAGGGCCGTTGGTCGGGCCTACAATGAGCAGTTCTTC.

This chain connects TRBV2 to TRBJ1-2; D uncertain. The length of the CDR3 is 14 residues. From germline, CDR1 is SNHLY and CDR2 FYNNEI. The V and J ends lost 6 bases and 2 bases respectively, with 13 bases between them. CDR3 nucleotides: TGTGCCAGCAGAGAGGAGGTCGTGAACTATGGCTACACCTTC. Its translation is CASREEVVNYGYTF.

By proportion, this clonotype is medium-sized. This chain joins TRBV5-1 and TRBJ2-3, with D possibly being TRBD2 (6 bases). Trimming cost V 5 bases and J 3 bases, with 13 bases left between them. There are 14 residues in the CDR3. Germline CDR1 is SGHRS and CDR2 is YFSETQ. CDR3 DNA: TGCGCCAGCAGAAGCGGTGGGGGGACAGATACGCAGTATTTT. Amino acid sequence: CASRSGGGTDTQYF.

On this clonotype: One end of the junction fails to match germline, which may point to a read error. The rearrangement links TRBV15 to TRBJ2-3; 10 nucleotides align to TRBD1. This CDR3 is 17 amino acids long. Germline V gene sequence: CDR1 LNHNV, CDR2 YYDKDF (reference sequence). CDR3 DNA: TGTGTCACCAGCCGGTTCAGACAGGGGGCGAGTAGAGATACGCAGTATTTT. As protein: CVTSRFRQGASRDTQYF.

This clonotype was counted once. The chain couples TRBV6-1 to TRBJ1-1; D gene unclear. The CDR3 runs 13 residues. V was pared by 7 bases and J by 3 bases, with 12 bases between. The germline CDR1 and CDR2 sequences are MNHNS and SASEGT. CDR3 bases: TGTGCCAGCACCAGAAACACCTACACTGAAGCTTTCTTT. Its translation is CASTRNTYTEAFF.

The chain is built from TRBV2 and TRBJ1-1; D might be TRBD1 (6 bases). Germline lookup yields CDR1 SNHLY and CDR2 FYNNEI. The CDR3 contains 14 residues. The V end lost 7 bases, the J end lost 0 bases, and 12 bases lay between the germline ends. The CDR3 sequence: CASNMDRMNTEAFF. The DNA for the CDR3 is TGTGCCAGCAACATGGACAGAATGAACACTGAAGCTTTCTTT.

The rearrangement uses TRBV10-1 and TRBJ2-7; 7 bases fit TRBD2. V shed 2 bases and J 6 bases; nucleotides not matched to a gene: 4. Germline CDR1 WNHNN, CDR2 SYGVQD (reference sequence). CDR3 length: 13 residues. This CDR3 reads CASSELSGGEQYF. CDR3 nucleotide sequence: TGCGCCAGCAGTGAGCTGTCGGGGGGCGAGCAGTACTTC.

The genes are TRBV7-9 and TRBJ1-5; D is ambiguous. The CDR3 contains 16 residues. Between the trimmed V and J ends, which lost 4 bases and 0 bases, there was a span of 13 bases. Germline loops: CDR1 SEHNR, CDR2 FQNEAQ (reference sequence). DNA of the CDR3: TGTGCCAGCAGCTCTTATCGGACGGATAGCAATCAGCCCCAGCATTTT. This codes for CASSSYRTDSNQPQHF.